The sample holds one count of the clone carrying this TCR beta chain. Its target is unknown. This may be a read error, as it is one base from a much larger clone. Generated by immunoSEQ multiplex PCR, the TCRdb table keeps only in-frame clones and is missing some. In the table there are around 1,100,000 clones, roughly 77% of which are singletons. V lost 5 bases and J 2 bases, leaving 9 bases between the germline ends. The CDR3 covers 13 residues. Germline-derived CDR1 and CDR2 are MRHNA and SNTAGT. All the donors were Caucasian adults who lived in Nashville, Tennessee. This sample was included in a study of shared clonotypes between healthy human individuals. Study-level results: Despite large depth, rarefaction showed incomplete sorted-subset sequencing.

What was sequenced was memory CD4+ T cells from PBMCs. Sample subset: CD45RA-negative fraction. The V call is TRBV6-4, the J call TRBJ1-2; D may be TRBD1 (6 bases). The receptor comes from a man younger than 30 in good health. Some clones in this sample may be carry-over from other donors' samples. The CDR3: CASSPDRNYGYTF. The DNA for the CDR3 is TGTGCCAGCAGTCCGGACAGAAACTATGGCTACACCTTC.